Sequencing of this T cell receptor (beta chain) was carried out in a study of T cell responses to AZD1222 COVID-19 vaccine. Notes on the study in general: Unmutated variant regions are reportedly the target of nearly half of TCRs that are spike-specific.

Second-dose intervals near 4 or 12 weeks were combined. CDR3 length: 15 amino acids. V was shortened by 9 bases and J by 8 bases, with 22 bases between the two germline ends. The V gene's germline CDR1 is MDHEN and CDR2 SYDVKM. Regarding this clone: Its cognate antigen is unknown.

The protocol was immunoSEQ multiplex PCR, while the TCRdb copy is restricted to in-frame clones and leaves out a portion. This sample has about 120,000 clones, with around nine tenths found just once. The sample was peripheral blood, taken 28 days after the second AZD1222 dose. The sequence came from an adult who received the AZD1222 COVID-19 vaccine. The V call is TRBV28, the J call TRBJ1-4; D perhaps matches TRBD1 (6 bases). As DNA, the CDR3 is TGTGCCAGTCGCTATCGTGGGGGGCTTTGGGAAAAACTGTTTTTT. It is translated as CASRYRGGLWEKLFF.